This is a list of T cell receptor beta chains from one sample in a study of shared clonotypes between healthy human individuals. Repertoires were generated with immunoSEQ multiplex PCR, while TCRdb's copy carries only in-frame clones and drops some. The repertoire has more than 90,000 clones, under 70% of them found once; the top ten carry 45%. The sample taken for sequencing was memory CD8+ T cells sorted from blood. The receptor set was obtained from a man younger than 45 in good health. Each CDR3 is given with its conserved first and last residue. The order of the fields is J gene, D gene, V gene, clone size, CDR3 protein, CDR3 DNA. D genes are given only for firm matches. Some rows mark clone size as missing; the rest say once, few, many or name a class of expanded clone.

J: TRBJ2-7
D: TRBD1
V: TRBV2
size: NA
CDR3: CASSDGQGRPRNF
DNA: TGTGCCAGCAGTGATGGACAGGGGCGTCCTCGGAACTTC

J: TRBJ2-5
D: NA
V: TRBV15
size: NA
CDR3: CAPERETQYF
DNA: TGTGCGCCTGAGAGGGAGACCCAGTACTTC

J: TRBJ2-7
D: TRBD2
V: TRBV6-5
size: NA
CDR3: CASSYRPSGTYEQYF
DNA: TGTGCCAGCAGTTACCGGCCTAGCGGAACCTACGAGCAGTACTTC

J: TRBJ2-1
D: TRBD2
V: TRBV4-3
size: NA
CDR3: CASSQLAGTSYNEQFF
DNA: TGCGCCAGCAGCCAACTAGCGGGTACGTCCTACAATGAGCAGTTCTTC

J: TRBJ2-7
D: NA
V: TRBV14
size: once
CDR3: CASSQELAPNYEQYF
DNA: TGTGCCAGCAGCCAAGAGCTAGCCCCCAACTACGAGCAGTACTTC

J: TRBJ2-1
D: NA
V: TRBV5-6
size: NA
CDR3: CASSLAALAFEQFF
DNA: TGTGCCAGCAGCTTGGCCGCGCTAGCGTTTGAGCAGTTCTTC

J: TRBJ2-1
D: TRBD2
V: TRBV4-2
size: many
CDR3: CASSQGEGTSGNEQFF
DNA: TGTGCCAGCAGCCAAGGGGAGGGGACTAGCGGCAATGAGCAGTTCTTC

J: TRBJ2-1
D: TRBD1
V: TRBV7-2
size: NA
CDR3: CASSGWDRGLYNEQFF
DNA: TGTGCCAGCAGCGGCTGGGACAGGGGGCTTTACAATGAGCAGTTCTTC

J: TRBJ2-7
D: NA
V: TRBV7-8
size: NA
CDR3: CASSLVAGSYEQYF
DNA: TGTGCCAGCAGCTTAGTTGCAGGCTCCTACGAGCAGTACTTC

J: TRBJ2-7
D: NA
V: TRBV29-1
size: NA
CDR3: CSIYLQGEQYF
DNA: TGCAGCATATACCTTCAGGGGGAGCAGTACTTC

J: TRBJ2-7
D: TRBD2
V: TRBV9
size: NA
CDR3: CASSASTGGYEQYF
DNA: TGTGCCAGCAGCGCATCCACGGGAGGCTACGAGCAGTACTTC

J: TRBJ2-1
D: TRBD2
V: TRBV6-1
size: NA
CDR3: CASTYGTSGRQEQFF
DNA: TGTGCCAGCACCTACGGGACTAGCGGGCGACAGGAGCAGTTCTTC

J: TRBJ2-5
D: TRBD2
V: TRBV11-2
size: NA
CDR3: CASSKGLAGEETQYF
DNA: TGTGCCAGCAGCAAGGGACTAGCGGGAGAGGAGACCCAGTACTTC

J: TRBJ1-1
D: NA
V: TRBV25-1
size: few
CDR3: CASIPGAGTEAFF
DNA: TGTGCCAGCATTCCGGGGGCCGGCACTGAAGCTTTCTTT

J: TRBJ2-1
D: NA
V: TRBV5-1
size: NA
CDR3: CASSLEGTPYNEQFF
DNA: TGCGCCAGCAGCTTGGAGGGGACACCTTACAATGAGCAGTTCTTC

J: TRBJ2-3
D: NA
V: TRBV5-1
size: many
CDR3: CASSHDSTDTQYF
DNA: TGCGCCAGCAGCCATGACAGCACAGATACGCAGTATTTT

J: TRBJ1-3
D: NA
V: TRBV7-2
size: NA
CDR3: CASSPGTSGNTIYF
DNA: TGTGCCAGCAGCCCCGGGACCTCTGGAAACACCATATATTTT

J: TRBJ2-7
D: NA
V: TRBV28
size: NA
CDR3: CAINSEAPYEQYF
DNA: TGTGCCATCAACTCGGAGGCACCCTACGAGCAGTACTTC

J: TRBJ1-1
D: NA
V: TRBV30
size: NA
CDR3: CAWSRRSVNTEAFF
DNA: TGTGCCTGGAGCCGTAGGTCAGTGAACACTGAAGCTTTCTTT

J: TRBJ2-6
D: NA
V: TRBV6-1
size: NA
CDR3: CASSDETGSGANVLTF
DNA: TGTGCCAGCAGTGACGAAACAGGGAGTGGGGCCAACGTCCTGACTTTC

J: TRBJ2-2
D: TRBD2
V: TRBV10-3
size: NA
CDR3: CAIRLAEKNTGELFF
DNA: TGTGCCATCAGACTAGCGGAGAAGAACACCGGGGAGCTGTTTTTT

J: TRBJ2-5
D: TRBD1
V: TRBV28
size: NA
CDR3: CASSWGQGMQETQYF
DNA: TGTGCCAGCAGTTGGGGACAGGGCATGCAAGAGACCCAGTACTTC

J: TRBJ2-1
D: NA
V: TRBV27
size: NA
CDR3: CASTTLGVSYNEQFF
DNA: TGTGCCAGCACGACGCTAGGGGTATCCTACAATGAGCAGTTCTTC

J: TRBJ2-7
D: TRBD2
V: TRBV10-3
size: NA
CDR3: CAISEPGGLYEQYF
DNA: TGTGCCATCAGTGAACCGGGAGGGCTCTACGAGCAGTACTTC

J: TRBJ1-5
D: NA
V: TRBV7-2
size: few
CDR3: CASSLGARENQPQHF
DNA: TGTGCCAGCAGTTTAGGGGCCAGGGAGAATCAGCCCCAGCATTTT

J: TRBJ1-1
D: NA
V: TRBV7-2
size: few
CDR3: CASSFGNTEAFF
DNA: TGTGCCAGCAGCTTTGGCAACACTGAAGCTTTCTTT

J: TRBJ2-7
D: NA
V: TRBV5-1
size: NA
CDR3: CASSLEFGTATYEQYF
DNA: TGCGCCAGCAGCTTGGAATTCGGGACTGCCACCTACGAGCAGTACTTC

J: TRBJ2-3
D: TRBD1
V: TRBV4-1
size: NA
CDR3: CASSYTTGGTDTQYF
DNA: TGCGCCAGCAGCTATACGACAGGGGGCACAGATACGCAGTATTTT

J: TRBJ1-1
D: TRBD1
V: TRBV5-5
size: NA
CDR3: CASSLAQGALGTEAFF
DNA: TGTGCCAGCAGCTTGGCACAGGGGGCCCTGGGCACTGAAGCTTTCTTT

J: TRBJ2-1
D: TRBD1
V: TRBV7-9
size: NA
CDR3: CASRLGQGKNEQFF
DNA: TGTGCCAGTAGGCTCGGACAGGGTAAAAATGAGCAGTTCTTC

J: TRBJ1-5
D: NA
V: TRBV19
size: NA
CDR3: CASSTSGFNLFSPQHF
DNA: TGTGCCAGTAGTACCTCGGGGTTTAACTTATTTAGTCCCCAGCATTTT

J: TRBJ1-1
D: NA
V: TRBV5-1
size: few
CDR3: CASTERGGTEAFF
DNA: TGCGCCAGCACCGAAAGGGGGGGCACTGAAGCTTTCTTT

J: TRBJ1-4
D: TRBD1
V: TRBV5-1
size: NA
CDR3: CASSLAQGALFF
DNA: TGCGCCAGCAGCTTAGCACAGGGGGCACTGTTTTTT

J: TRBJ2-1
D: TRBD2
V: TRBV5-1
size: NA
CDR3: CASSFMTSGRASYNEQFF
DNA: TGCGCCAGCAGCTTTATGACTAGCGGGAGGGCCTCCTACAATGAGCAGTTCTTC

J: TRBJ1-5
D: NA
V: TRBV15
size: NA
CDR3: CATTYDKGNQPQHF
DNA: TGTGCCACCACCTACGACAAGGGAAATCAGCCCCAGCATTTT

J: TRBJ1-1
D: NA
V: TRBV11-3
size: once
CDR3: CASSLSQNTEAFF
DNA: TGTGCCAGCAGCTTATCCCAGAACACTGAAGCTTTCTTT

J: TRBJ2-7
D: TRBD1
V: TRBV29-1
size: NA
CDR3: CSVDPGTGPNEQYF
DNA: TGCAGCGTTGATCCCGGGACAGGGCCGAACGAGCAGTACTTC

J: TRBJ2-5
D: TRBD2
V: TRBV4-3
size: NA
CDR3: CASSQHSGGTALPNF
DNA: TGCGCCAGCAGCCAACACTCGGGGGGAACAGCTCTTCCCAACTTC

J: TRBJ2-7
D: TRBD1
V: TRBV6-5
size: many
CDR3: CASSSGTGGYEQYF
DNA: TGTGCCAGCAGTTCCGGGACAGGGGGGTACGAGCAGTACTTC

J: TRBJ2-1
D: NA
V: TRBV6-1
size: few
CDR3: CAATLGPNEQFF
DNA: TGTGCCGCCACACTGGGCCCCAATGAGCAGTTCTTC

J: TRBJ2-1
D: NA
V: TRBV5-6
size: NA
CDR3: CASSLGGVSYNEQFF
DNA: TGTGCCAGCAGCTTGGGGGGAGTCTCCTACAATGAGCAGTTCTTC

J: TRBJ2-3
D: NA
V: TRBV27
size: NA
CDR3: CASEKEGADTQYF
DNA: TGTGCCAGCGAGAAGGAAGGAGCAGATACGCAGTATTTT

J: TRBJ1-2
D: NA
V: TRBV7-9
size: many
CDR3: CASSPRGTNYGYTF
DNA: TGTGCCAGCAGCCCTAGGGGGACTAACTATGGCTACACCTTC

J: TRBJ1-2
D: NA
V: TRBV28
size: NA
CDR3: CASSLAGASGYTF
DNA: TGTGCCAGCAGTTTAGCAGGGGCGAGCGGCTACACCTTC

J: TRBJ1-1
D: NA
V: TRBV4-3
size: NA
CDR3: CASSQGRSYTEAFF
DNA: TGCGCCAGCAGCCAAGGCAGGTCCTACACTGAAGCTTTCTTT

J: TRBJ2-5
D: NA
V: TRBV15
size: NA
CDR3: CATSRSELWGKETQYF
DNA: TGTGCCACCAGCAGATCAGAACTCTGGGGAAAAGAGACCCAGTACTTC

J: TRBJ1-5
D: TRBD1
V: TRBV4-1
size: NA
CDR3: CASSQDGQGDQPQHF
DNA: TGCGCCAGCAGCCAAGACGGACAGGGGGATCAGCCCCAGCATTTT

J: TRBJ2-7
D: NA
V: TRBV6-5
size: NA
CDR3: CASRGVSYEQYF
DNA: TGTGCCAGCAGGGGGGTTTCCTACGAGCAGTACTTC

J: TRBJ1-1
D: NA
V: TRBV7-9
size: NA
CDR3: CASSLFRGSVELGEAFF
DNA: TGTGCCAGCAGCTTATTCCGTGGCAGTGTTGAATTAGGTGAAGCTTTCTTT

J: TRBJ2-1
D: TRBD2
V: TRBV4-3
size: few
CDR3: CASSQALWDYSYNEQFF
DNA: TGCGCCAGCAGCCAAGCTTTATGGGACTACTCCTACAATGAGCAGTTCTTC

J: TRBJ2-7
D: NA
V: TRBV28
size: NA
CDR3: CASSFGAYEQYF
DNA: TGTGCCAGCAGTTTTGGGGCCTACGAGCAGTACTTC

J: TRBJ2-1
D: TRBD1
V: TRBV4-1
size: once
CDR3: CASSQAGGTGGFYEQFF
DNA: TGCGCCAGCAGCCAAGCGGGAGGGACAGGGGGCTTTTATGAGCAGTTCTTC

J: TRBJ1-5
D: NA
V: TRBV7-8
size: few
CDR3: CASSLRVEAGDQPQHF
DNA: TGTGCCAGCAGCTTAAGGGTAGAGGCAGGGGATCAGCCCCAGCATTTT

J: TRBJ2-5
D: TRBD1
V: TRBV7-9
size: NA
CDR3: CASSNLRTGGGETQYF
DNA: TGTGCCAGCAGCAATCTACGGACAGGGGGTGGAGAGACCCAGTACTTC